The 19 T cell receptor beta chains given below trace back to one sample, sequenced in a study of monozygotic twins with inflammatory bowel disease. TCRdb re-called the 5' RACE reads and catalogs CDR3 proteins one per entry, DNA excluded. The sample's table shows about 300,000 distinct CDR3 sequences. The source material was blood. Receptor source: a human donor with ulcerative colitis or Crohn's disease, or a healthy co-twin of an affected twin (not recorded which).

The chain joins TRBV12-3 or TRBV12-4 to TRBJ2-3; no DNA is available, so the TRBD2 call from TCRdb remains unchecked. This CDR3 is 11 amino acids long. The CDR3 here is CATPSRDTQYF.

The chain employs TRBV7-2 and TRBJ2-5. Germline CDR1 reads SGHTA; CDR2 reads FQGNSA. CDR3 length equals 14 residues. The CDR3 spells CASSLEVGQETQYF.

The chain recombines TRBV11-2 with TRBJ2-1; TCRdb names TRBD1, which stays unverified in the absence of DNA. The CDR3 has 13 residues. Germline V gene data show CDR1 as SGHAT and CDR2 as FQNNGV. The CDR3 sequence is CASSPRLGDEQFF. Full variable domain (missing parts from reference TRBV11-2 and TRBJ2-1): EAGVAQSPRYKIIEKRQSVAFWCNPISGHATLYWYQQILGQGPKLLIQFQNNGVVDDSQLPKDRFSAERLKGVDSTLKIQPAKLEDSAVYLCASSPRLGDEQFFGPGTRLTVL.

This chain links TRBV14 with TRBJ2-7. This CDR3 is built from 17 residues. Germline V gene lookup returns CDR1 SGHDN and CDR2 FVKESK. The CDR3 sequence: CASSRNYGQRFSYEQYF.

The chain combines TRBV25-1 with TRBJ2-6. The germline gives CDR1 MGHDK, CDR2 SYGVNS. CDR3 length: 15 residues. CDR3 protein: CASTGLDSGANVLTF.

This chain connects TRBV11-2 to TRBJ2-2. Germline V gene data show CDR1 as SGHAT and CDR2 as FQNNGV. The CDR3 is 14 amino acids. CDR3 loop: CASSLPKGTGELFF. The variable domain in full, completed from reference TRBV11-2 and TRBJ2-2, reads EAGVAQSPRYKIIEKRQSVAFWCNPISGHATLYWYQQILGQGPKLLIQFQNNGVVDDSQLPKDRFSAERLKGVDSTLKIQPAKLEDSAVYLCASSLPKGTGELFFGEGSRLTVL.

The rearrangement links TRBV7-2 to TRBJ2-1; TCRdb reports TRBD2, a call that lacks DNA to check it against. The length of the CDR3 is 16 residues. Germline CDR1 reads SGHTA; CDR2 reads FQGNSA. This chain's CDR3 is CASSSFTSGGGFEQFF.

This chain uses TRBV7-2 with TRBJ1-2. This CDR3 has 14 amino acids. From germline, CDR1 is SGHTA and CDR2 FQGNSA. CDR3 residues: CASSLDLRSGGYTF.

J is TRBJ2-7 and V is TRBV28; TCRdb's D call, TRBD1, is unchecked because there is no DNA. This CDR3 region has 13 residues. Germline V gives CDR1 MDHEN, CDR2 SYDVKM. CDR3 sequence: CASTETGGAVQYF.

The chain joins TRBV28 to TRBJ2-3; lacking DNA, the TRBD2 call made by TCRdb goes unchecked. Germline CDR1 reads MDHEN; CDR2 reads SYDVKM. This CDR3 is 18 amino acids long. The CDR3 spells CASRAGASGRGGTDTQYF.

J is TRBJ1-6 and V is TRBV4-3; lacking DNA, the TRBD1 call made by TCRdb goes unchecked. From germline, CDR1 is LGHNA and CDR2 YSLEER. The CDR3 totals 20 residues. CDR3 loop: CASSPSFTGQGFSYNSPLHF.

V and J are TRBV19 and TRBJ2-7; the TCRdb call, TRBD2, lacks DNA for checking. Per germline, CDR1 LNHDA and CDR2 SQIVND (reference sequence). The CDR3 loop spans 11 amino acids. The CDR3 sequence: CAILEEGEQYF. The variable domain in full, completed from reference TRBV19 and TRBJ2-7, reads DGGITQSPKYLFRKEGQNVTLSCEQNLNHDAMYWYRQDPGQGLRLIYYSQIVNDFQKGDIAEGYSVSREKKESFPLTVTSAQKNPTAFYLCAILEEGEQYFGPGTRLTVT.

The chain's CDR3 is CSTRQWAGYEQYF. The chain recombines TRBV20-1 with TRBJ2-7; the D call from TCRdb, TRBD1, cannot be confirmed without DNA. The CDR3 is made up of 13 amino acids. Germline CDR1 reads DFQATT; CDR2 reads SNEGSKA (reference sequence).

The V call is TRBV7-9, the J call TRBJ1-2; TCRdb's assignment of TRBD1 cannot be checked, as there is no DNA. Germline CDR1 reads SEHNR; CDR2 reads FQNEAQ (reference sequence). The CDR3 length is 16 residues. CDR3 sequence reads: CASSLVGAAAYYGYTF.

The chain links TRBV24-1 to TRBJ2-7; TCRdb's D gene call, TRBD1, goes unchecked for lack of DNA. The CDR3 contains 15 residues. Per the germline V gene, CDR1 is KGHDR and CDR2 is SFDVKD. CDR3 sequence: CATSDLGAPPYEQYF.

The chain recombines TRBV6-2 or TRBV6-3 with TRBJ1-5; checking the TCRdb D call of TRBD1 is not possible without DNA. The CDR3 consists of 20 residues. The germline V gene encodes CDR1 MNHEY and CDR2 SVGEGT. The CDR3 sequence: CASSSTGTGLFGNSNQPQHF.

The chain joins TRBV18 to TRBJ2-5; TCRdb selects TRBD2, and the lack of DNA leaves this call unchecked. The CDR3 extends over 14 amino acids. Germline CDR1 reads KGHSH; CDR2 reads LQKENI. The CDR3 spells CASSPQSRQETQYF.

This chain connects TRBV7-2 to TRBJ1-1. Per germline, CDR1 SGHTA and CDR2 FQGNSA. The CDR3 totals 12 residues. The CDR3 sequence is CASSLGQIEAFF.

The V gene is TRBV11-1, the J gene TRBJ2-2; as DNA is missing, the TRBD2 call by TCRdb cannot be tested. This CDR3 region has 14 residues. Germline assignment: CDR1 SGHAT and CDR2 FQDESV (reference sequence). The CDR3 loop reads CASSRTSGIRELFF.